This T cell receptor (beta chain) was recorded in a study of T cell responses to AZD1222 COVID-19 vaccine. General study results and limits: Close to half of all spike-specific TCRs reportedly target regions of the variants that are unmutated.

Sequencing used immunoSEQ multiplex PCR; TCRdb keeps in-frame clones, though not all of them. Of about 140,000 clones in the sample, 80% to 90% were seen once. The table lists this clone with a count of one. No antigen is known for it. The sample in question was peripheral blood, obtained on day 0 of AZD1222 vaccination. This receptor was obtained from an adult in good health.

This CDR3 reads CASSLSEYEQFF. The CDR3 DNA reads as TGTGCCAGCAGCTTATCCGAATATGAGCAGTTCTTC. This chain uses TRBV7-2 with TRBJ2-1; D not resolved. This CDR3 has 12 residues. The germline V gene has CDR1 SGHTA and CDR2 FQGNSA. V lost 2 bases and J lost 8, with 7 bases in between.